The source of this T cell receptor beta chain is a study of T cell responses to AZD1222 COVID-19 vaccine. Concerning this clone itself: Its specificity is not known.

Study observations and caveats: The study found vaccine-associated CD4 TCRs spanning spike, dominant at 160-218 and 743-854. The study identified only a handful of AZD1222 recipients as seropositive at baseline.

This table comes from immunoSEQ multiplex PCR, and its TCRdb copy is limited to in-frame clones, with some not included. The sample contains around 150,000 clones, less than 95% of which appear only once. This CDR3 has 13 residues. Germline CDR1 reads SNHLY; CDR2 reads FYNNEI. Trimming pared 5 bases from V and 9 bases from J, leaving 17 bases between. The V call is TRBV2, the J call TRBJ2-7; D may be TRBD1 or TRBD2 (6 bases each). The specimen was peripheral blood, collected on day 0 of AZD1222 vaccination. This clonotype was sampled from an adult in good health. The CDR3 DNA reads as TGTGCCAGCAGTCCGGGGGCAGGGCAAGTGCAGTACTTC. Translation: CASSPGAGQVQYF.